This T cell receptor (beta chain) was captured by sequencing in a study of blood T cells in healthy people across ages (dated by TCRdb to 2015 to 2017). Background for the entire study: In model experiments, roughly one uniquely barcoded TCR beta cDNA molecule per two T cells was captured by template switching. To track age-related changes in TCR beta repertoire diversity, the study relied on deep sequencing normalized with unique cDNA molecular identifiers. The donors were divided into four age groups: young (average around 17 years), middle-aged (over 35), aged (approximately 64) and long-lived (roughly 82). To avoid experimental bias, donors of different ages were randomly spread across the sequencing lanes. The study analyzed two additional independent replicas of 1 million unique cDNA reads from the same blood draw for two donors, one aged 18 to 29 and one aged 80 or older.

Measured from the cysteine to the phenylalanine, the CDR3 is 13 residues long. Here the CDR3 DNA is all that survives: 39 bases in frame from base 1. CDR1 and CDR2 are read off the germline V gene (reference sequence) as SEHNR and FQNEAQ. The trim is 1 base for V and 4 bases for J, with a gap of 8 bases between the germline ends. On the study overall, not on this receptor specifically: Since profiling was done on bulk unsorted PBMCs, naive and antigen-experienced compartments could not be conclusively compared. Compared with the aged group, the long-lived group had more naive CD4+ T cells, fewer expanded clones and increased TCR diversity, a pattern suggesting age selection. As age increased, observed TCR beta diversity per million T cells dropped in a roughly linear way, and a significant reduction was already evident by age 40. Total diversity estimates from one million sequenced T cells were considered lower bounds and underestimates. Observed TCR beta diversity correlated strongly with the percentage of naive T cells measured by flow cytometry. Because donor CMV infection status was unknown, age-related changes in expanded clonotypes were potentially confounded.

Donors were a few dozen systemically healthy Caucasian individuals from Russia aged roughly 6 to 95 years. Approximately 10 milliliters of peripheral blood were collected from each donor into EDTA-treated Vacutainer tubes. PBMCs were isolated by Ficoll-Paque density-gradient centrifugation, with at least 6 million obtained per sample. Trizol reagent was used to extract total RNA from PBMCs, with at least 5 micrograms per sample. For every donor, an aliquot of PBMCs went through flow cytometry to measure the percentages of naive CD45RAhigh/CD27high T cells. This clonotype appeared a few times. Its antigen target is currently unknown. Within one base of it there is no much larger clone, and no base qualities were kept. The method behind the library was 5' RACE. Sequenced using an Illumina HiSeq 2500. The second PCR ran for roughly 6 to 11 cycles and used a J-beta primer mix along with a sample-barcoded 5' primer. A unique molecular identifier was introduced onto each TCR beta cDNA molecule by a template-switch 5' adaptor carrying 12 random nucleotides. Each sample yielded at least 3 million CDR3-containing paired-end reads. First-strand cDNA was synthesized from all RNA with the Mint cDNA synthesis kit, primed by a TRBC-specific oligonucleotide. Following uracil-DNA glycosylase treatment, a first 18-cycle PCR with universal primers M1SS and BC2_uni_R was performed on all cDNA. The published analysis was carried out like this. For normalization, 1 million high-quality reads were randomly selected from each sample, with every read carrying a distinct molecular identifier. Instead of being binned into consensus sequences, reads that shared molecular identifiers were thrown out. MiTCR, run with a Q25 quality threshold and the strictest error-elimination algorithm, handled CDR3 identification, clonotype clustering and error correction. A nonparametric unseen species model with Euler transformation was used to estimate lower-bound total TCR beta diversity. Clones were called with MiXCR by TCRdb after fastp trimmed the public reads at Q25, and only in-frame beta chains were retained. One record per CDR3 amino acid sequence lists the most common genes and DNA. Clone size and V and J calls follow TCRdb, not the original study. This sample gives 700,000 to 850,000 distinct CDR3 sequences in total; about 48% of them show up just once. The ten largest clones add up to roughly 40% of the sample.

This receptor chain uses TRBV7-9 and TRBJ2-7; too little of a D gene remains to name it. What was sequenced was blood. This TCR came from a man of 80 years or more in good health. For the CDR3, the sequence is CASSLVEEYEQYF. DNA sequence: TGTGCCAGCAGCTTAGTAGAAGAATACGAGCAGTACTTC.